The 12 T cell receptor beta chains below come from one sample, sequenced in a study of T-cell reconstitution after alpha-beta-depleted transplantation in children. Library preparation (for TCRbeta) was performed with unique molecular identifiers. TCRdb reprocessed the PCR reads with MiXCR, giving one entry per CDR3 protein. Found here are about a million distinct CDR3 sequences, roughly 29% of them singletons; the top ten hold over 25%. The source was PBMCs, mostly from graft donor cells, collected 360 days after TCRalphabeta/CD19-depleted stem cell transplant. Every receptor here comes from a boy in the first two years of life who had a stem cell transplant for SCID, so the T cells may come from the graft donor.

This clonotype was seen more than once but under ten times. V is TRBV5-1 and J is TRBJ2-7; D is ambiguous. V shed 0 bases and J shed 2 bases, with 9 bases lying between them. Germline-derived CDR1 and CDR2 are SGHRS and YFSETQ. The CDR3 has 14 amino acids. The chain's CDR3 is CASSLAASPYEQYF. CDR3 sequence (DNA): TGCGCCAGCAGCTTGGCAGCTAGTCCCTACGAGCAGTACTTC. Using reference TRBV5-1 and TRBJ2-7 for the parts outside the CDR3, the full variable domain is KAGVTQTPRYLIKTRGQQVTLSCSPISGHRSVSWYQQTPGQGLQFLFEYFSETQRNKGNFPGRFSGRQFSNSRSEMNVSTLELGDSALYLCASSLAASPYEQYFGPGTRLTVT.

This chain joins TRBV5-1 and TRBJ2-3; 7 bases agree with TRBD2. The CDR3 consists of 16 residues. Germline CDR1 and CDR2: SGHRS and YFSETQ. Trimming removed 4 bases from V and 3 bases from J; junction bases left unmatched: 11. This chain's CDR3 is CASSLSSGSFTDTQYF. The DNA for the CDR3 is TGCGCCAGCAGCCTGTCTAGCGGTAGTTTTACAGATACGCAGTATTTT.

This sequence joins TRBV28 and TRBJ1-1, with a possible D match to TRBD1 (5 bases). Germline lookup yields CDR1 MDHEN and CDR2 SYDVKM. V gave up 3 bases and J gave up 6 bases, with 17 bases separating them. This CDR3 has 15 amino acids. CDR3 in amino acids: CASSFGWQGRPEAFF. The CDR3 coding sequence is TGTGCCAGCAGTTTCGGATGGCAGGGAAGGCCTGAAGCTTTCTTT.

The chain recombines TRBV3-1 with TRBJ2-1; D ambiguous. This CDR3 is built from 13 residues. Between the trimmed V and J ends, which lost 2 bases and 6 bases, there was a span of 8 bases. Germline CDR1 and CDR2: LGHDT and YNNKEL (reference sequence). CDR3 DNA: TGTGCCAGCAGCCAATGGGATGGCAATGAGCAGTTCTTC. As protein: CASSQWDGNEQFF.

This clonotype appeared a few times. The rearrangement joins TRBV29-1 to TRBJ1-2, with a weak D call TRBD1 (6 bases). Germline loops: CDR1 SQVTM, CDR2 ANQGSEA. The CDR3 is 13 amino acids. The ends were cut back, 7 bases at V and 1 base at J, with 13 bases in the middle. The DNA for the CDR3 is TGCAGCGCCGGAGAGGGGGTTAACTATGGCTACACCTTC. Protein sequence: CSAGEGVNYGYTF.

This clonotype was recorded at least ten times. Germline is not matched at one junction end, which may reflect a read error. CDR3 sequence reads: CASSFWGETQYF. The CDR3 nucleotides are TGCGCCAGCAGCTTCTGGGGAGAGACCCAGTACTTC. This chain uses TRBV12-3 or TRBV12-4 with TRBJ2-5; no reliable D call. There are 12 residues in the CDR3.

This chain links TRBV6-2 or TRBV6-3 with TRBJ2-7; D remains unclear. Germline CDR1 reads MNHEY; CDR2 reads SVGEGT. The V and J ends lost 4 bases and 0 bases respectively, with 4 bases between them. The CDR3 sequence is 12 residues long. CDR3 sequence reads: CASSWVSYEQYF. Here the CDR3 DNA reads TGTGCCAGCAGTTGGGTCTCCTACGAGCAGTACTTC.

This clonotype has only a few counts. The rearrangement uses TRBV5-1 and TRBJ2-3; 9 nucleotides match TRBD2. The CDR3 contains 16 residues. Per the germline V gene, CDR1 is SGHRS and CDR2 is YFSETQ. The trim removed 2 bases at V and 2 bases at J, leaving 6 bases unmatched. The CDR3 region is CASSLSPSGATDTQYF. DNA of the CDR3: TGCGCCAGCAGCTTATCTCCTAGCGGGGCCACAGATACGCAGTATTTT.

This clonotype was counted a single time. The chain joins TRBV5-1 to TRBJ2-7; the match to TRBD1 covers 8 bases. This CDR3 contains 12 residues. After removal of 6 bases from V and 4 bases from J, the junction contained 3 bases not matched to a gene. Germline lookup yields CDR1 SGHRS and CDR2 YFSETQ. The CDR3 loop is CASKDREYEQYF. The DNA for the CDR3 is TGCGCCAGCAAGGACAGGGAATACGAGCAGTACTTC.

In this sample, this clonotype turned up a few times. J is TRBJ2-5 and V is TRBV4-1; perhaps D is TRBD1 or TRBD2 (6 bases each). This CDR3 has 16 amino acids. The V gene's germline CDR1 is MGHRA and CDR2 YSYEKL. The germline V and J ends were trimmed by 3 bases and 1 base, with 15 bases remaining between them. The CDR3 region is CASSQVGGWAQETQYF. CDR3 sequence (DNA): TGCGCCAGCAGCCAGGTCGGGGGCTGGGCCCAAGAGACCCAGTACTTC.

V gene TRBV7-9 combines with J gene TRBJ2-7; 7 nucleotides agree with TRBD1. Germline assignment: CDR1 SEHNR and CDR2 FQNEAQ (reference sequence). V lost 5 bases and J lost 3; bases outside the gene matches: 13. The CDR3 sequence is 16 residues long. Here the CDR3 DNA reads TGTGCCAGCAGCCCACCTACAGGGGTCTCTAGCTACGAGCAGTACTTC. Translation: CASSPPTGVSSYEQYF.

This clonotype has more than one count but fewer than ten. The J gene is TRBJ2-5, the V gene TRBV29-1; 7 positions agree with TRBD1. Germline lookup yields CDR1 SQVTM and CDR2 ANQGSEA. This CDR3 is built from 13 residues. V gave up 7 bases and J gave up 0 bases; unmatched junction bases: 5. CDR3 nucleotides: TGCAGCGCTAAACAGGGGTACCAAGAGACCCAGTACTTC. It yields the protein CSAKQGYQETQYF.